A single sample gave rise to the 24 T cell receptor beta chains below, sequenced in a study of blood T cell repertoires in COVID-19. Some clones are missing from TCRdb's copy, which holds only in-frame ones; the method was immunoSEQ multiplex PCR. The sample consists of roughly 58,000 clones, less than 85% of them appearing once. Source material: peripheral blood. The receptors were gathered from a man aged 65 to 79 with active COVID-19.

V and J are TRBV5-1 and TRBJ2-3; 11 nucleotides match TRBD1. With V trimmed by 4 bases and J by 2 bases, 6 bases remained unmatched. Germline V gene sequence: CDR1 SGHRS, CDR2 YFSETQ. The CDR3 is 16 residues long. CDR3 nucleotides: TGCGCCAGCAGCATGGGGACAGGGGGTTACACAGATACGCAGTATTTT. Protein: CASSMGTGGYTDTQYF.

Here the CDR3 reads CASSVTGASTDTQYF. Here the CDR3 DNA reads TGTGCCAGCAGCGTTACAGGGGCCTCCACAGATACGCAGTATTTT. V is TRBV9 and J is TRBJ2-3; the match to TRBD1 covers 7 bases. From germline, CDR1 is SGDLS and CDR2 YYNGEE. This CDR3 contains 15 residues. Trimming took 2 bases from V and 2 from J; bases not matched to a gene: 5.

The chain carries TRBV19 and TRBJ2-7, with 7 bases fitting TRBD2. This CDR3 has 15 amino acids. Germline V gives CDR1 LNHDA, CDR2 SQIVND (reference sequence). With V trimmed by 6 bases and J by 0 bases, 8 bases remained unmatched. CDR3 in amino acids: CASRESGVSSYEQYF. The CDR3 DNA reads TGTGCCAGTAGGGAGAGCGGGGTAAGCTCCTACGAGCAGTACTTC.

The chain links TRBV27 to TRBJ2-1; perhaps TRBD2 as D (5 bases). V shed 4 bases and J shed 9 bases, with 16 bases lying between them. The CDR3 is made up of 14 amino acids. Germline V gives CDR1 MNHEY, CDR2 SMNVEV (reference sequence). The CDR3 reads CASSWSERFGEQFF. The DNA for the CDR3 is TGTGCCAGCAGTTGGTCGGAGCGGTTTGGTGAGCAGTTCTTC.

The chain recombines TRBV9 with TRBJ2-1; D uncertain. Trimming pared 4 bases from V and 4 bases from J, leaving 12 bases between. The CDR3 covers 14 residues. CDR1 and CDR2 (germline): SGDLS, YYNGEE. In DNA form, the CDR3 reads TGTGCCAGCAGCCCCCGCGGCTTTTACAATGAGCAGTTCTTC. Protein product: CASSPRGFYNEQFF.

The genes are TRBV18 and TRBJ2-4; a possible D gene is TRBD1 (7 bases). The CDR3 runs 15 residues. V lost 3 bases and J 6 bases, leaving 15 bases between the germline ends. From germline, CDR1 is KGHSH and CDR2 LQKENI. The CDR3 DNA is TGTGCCAGCTCACCTAACCAGGGGGGTGGAAACATTCAGTACTTC. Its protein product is CASSPNQGGGNIQYF.

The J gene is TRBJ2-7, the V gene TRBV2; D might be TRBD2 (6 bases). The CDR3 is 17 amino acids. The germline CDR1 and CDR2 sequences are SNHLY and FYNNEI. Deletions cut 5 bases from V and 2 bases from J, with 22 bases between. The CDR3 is CASSSRRGGGDTYEQYF. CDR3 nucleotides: TGTGCCAGCAGTTCACGGCGGGGCGGTGGGGATACCTACGAGCAGTACTTC.

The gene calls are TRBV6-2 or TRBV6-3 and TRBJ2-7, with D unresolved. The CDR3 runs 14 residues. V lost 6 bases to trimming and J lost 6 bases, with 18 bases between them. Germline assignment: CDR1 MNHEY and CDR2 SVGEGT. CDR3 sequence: CASSSARRLFEQYF. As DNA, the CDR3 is TGTGCCAGCAGCTCCGCCAGGCGCCTCTTCGAGCAGTACTTC.

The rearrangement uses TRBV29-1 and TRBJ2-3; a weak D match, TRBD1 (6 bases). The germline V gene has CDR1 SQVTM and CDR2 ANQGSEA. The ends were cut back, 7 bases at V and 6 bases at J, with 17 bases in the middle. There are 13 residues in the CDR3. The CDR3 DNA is TGCAGCGCCCTATATAGGGGGACCGATACGCAGTATTTT. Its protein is CSALYRGTDTQYF.

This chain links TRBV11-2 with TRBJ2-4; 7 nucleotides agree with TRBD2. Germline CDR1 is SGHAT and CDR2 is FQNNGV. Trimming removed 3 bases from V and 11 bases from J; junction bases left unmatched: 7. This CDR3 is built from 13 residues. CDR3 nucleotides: TGTGCCAGCAGCTTCTCGCGCGGGGGACTTCAGTACTTC. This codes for CASSFSRGGLQYF.

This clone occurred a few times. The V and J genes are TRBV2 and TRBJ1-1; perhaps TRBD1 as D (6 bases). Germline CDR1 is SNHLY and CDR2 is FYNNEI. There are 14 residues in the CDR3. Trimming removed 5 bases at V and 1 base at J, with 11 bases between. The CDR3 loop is CASSTGTPNTEAFF. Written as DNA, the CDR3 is TGTGCCAGCAGTACCGGGACACCGAACACTGAAGCTTTCTTT.

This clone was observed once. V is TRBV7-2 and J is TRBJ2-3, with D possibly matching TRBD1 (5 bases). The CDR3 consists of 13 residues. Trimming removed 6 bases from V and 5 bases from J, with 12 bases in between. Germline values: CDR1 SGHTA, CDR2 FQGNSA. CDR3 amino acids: CASSLRQRDTQYF. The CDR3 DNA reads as TGTGCCAGCAGTCTTAGACAGAGAGATACGCAGTATTTT.

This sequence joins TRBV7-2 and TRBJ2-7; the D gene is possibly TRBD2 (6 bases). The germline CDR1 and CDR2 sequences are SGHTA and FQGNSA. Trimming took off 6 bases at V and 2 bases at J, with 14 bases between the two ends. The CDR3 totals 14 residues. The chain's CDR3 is CASRTGTVTYEQYF. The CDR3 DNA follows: TGTGCCAGCAGAACCGGGACTGTCACCTACGAGCAGTACTTC.

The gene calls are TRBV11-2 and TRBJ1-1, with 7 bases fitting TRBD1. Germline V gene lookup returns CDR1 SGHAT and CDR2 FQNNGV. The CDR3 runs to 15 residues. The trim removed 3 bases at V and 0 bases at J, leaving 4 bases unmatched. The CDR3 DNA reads TGTGCCAGCAGCTTGACAGGGTACATGAACACTGAAGCTTTCTTT. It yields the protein CASSLTGYMNTEAFF.

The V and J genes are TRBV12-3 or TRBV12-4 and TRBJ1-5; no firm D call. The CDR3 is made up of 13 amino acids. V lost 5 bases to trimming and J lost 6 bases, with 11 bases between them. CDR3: CASSQEGRQPQHF. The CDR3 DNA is TGTGCCAGCAGTCAAGAGGGCCGTCAGCCCCAGCATTTT.

DNA of the CDR3: TGTGCCAGCAGTTATCATCCGGGAGAGACCCAGTACTTC. This translates into CASSYHPGETQYF. The gene calls are TRBV6-5 and TRBJ2-5; D is ambiguous. Per germline, CDR1 MNHEY and CDR2 SVGAGI. V shed 3 bases and J shed 4 bases, with 9 bases lying between them. The CDR3 totals 13 residues.

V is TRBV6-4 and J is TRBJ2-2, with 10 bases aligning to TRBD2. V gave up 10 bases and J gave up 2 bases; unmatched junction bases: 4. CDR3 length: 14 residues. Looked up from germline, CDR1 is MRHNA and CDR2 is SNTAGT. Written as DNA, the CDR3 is TGTGCCACTAGGACTAGCGGAAACACCGGGGAGCTGTTTTTT. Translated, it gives CATRTSGNTGELFF.

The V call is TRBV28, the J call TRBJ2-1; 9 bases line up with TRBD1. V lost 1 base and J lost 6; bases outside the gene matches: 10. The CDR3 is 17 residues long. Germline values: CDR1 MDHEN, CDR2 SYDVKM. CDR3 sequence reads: CASSLYRGPLGPNEQFF. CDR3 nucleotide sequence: TGTGCCAGCAGTTTATACAGGGGGCCTTTGGGACCCAATGAGCAGTTCTTC. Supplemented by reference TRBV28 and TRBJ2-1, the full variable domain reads DVKVTQSSRYLVKRTGEKVFLECVQDMDHENMFWYRQDPGLGLRLIYFSYDVKMKEKGDIPEGYSVSREKKERFSLILESASTNQTSMYLCASSLYRGPLGPNEQFFGPGTRLTVL.

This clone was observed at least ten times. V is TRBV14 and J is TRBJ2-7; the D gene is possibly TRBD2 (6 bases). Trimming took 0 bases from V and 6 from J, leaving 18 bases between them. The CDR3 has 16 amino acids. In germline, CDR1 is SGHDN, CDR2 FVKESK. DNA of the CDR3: TGTGCCAGCAGCCAAGAGGCGGGACTCGAGAACCCCGAGCAGTACTTC. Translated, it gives CASSQEAGLENPEQYF.

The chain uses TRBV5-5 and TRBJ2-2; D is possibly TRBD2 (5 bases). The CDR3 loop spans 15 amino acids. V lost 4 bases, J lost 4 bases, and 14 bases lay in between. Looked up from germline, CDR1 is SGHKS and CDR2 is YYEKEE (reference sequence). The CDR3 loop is CASSPGPAGTGELFF. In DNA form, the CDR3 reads TGTGCCAGCAGCCCCGGTCCGGCGGGCACCGGGGAGCTGTTTTTT.

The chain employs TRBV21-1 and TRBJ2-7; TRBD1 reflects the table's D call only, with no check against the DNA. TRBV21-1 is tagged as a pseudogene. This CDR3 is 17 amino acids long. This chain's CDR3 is CASSKAQNTSFSYEQYF. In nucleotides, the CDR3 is TGTGCCAGCAGCAAAGCGCAAAACACCTCTTTCTCCTACGAGCAGTACTTC.

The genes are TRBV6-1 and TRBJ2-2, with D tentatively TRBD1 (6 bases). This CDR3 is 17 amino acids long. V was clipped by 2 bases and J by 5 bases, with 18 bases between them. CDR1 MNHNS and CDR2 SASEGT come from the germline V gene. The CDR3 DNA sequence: TGTGCCAGCAGTGAATACTATACAGGGTTTGGAACCGGGGAGCTGTTTTTT. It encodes CASSEYYTGFGTGELFF.

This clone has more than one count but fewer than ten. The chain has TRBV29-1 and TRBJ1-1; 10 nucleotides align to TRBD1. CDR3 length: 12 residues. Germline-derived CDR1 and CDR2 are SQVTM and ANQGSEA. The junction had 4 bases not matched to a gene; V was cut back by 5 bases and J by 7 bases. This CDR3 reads CSVRQGAIEAFF. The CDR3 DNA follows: TGCAGCGTTAGACAGGGGGCAATTGAAGCTTTCTTT.

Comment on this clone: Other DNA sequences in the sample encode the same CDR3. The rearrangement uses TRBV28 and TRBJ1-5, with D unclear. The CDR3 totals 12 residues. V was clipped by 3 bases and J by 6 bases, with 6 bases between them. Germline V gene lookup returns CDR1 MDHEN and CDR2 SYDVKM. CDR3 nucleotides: TGTGCCAGCAGTTTTAGCGGTCAGCCCCAGCATTTT. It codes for CASSFSGQPQHF. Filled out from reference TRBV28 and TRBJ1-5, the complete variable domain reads DVKVTQSSRYLVKRTGEKVFLECVQDMDHENMFWYRQDPGLGLRLIYFSYDVKMKEKGDIPEGYSVSREKKERFSLILESASTNQTSMYLCASSFSGQPQHFGDGTRLSIL.